This T cell receptor (beta chain) was found in a study of OX40 agonist ivuxolimab in advanced cancers. The germline V gene encodes CDR1 SGHDT and CDR2 YYEEEE. CDR3 length: 15 amino acids. Trimming took 0 bases from V and 5 from J; bases not matched to a gene: 5. Sequencing was performed with immunoSEQ multiplex PCR; in TCRdb, only in-frame clones are kept and a portion is missing. The sample has approximately 89,000 clones, over 75% seen once. The clonotype was recovered from an adult with an advanced solid tumor such as melanoma, head and neck, liver or kidney cancer. Sample: CD4+ or CD8+ T cells sorted from blood, taken in a trial of the OX40 agonist ivuxolimab. The chain carries TRBV5-6 and TRBJ1-1; 9 bases are a match to TRBD1. CDR3 DNA sequence: TGTGCCAGCAGCTTGGCCCCGACAGGGGGTACTGAAGCTTTCTTT. It codes for CASSLAPTGGTEAFF.